This is a list of T cell receptor beta chains from one sample in a study of blood T cell repertoires in COVID-19. Data came from immunoSEQ multiplex PCR; TCRdb stores just in-frame clones and leaves some out. In the table there are 130,000 to 150,000 clones, around four fifths of which are singletons. Sequencing was done on a sample of peripheral blood. The receptors shown here come from a woman between 35 and 50 years old with active or convalescent COVID-19. Both conserved end residues are part of each CDR3. The D gene is left open where the match is weak. Expanded clones get a size class; other rows say once, few or many, or leave the size out.

v_gene,d_gene,abundance,j_gene,CDR3aa,CDR3nt
TRBV6-5,TRBD1,few,TRBJ2-2,CASSYQGAAGELFF,TGTGCCAGCAGTTACCAGGGGGCGGCCGGGGAGCTGTTTTTT
TRBV28,-,-,TRBJ1-6,CASSLSGGEVSPLHF,TGTGCCAGCAGTTTATCCGGGGGGGAGGTTTCACCCCTCCACTTT
TRBV11-2,TRBD1,few,TRBJ2-2,CASSLAGTGTGELFF,TGTGCCAGCAGCTTAGCGGGGACAGGGACCGGGGAGCTGTTTTTT
TRBV5-6,TRBD1,-,TRBJ2-7,CASSLRGQPSEQYF,TGTGCCAGCAGCTTGCGGGGACAGCCGTCCGAGCAGTACTTC
TRBV5-1,-,-,TRBJ2-4,CASSLEGRGAKNIQYF,TGCGCCAGCAGCTTGGAAGGCAGGGGAGCCAAAAACATTCAGTACTTC
TRBV10-3,-,-,TRBJ1-3,CAISESASSGNTIYF,TGTGCCATCAGTGAGTCCGCCAGCTCTGGAAACACCATATATTTT
TRBV10-3,-,-,TRBJ1-1,CAIRGQANTEAFF,TGTGCCATCAGAGGCCAGGCGAACACTGAAGCTTTCTTT
TRBV4-1,TRBD1,-,TRBJ1-1,CASSLRGRGTEAFF,TGCGCCAGCAGCCTCAGGGGGCGGGGCACTGAAGCTTTCTTT
TRBV10-3,-,-,TRBJ1-4,CAISPSTNEKLFF,TGTGCCATTTCCCCCTCAACTAATGAAAAACTGTTTTTT
TRBV28,-,-,TRBJ2-2,CASSSGVHTNTGELFF,TGTGCCAGCAGTTCCGGGGTCCATACGAACACCGGGGAGCTGTTTTTT
TRBV3-1/TRBV3-2,-,-,TRBJ2-2,CASSRSYGELFF,TGTGCCAGCAGCCGGAGTTACGGGGAGCTGTTTTTT
TRBV7-2,TRBD1,-,TRBJ1-2,CASSLGGQGIYGYTF,TGTGCCAGCAGCTTAGGGGGACAGGGGATTTATGGCTACACCTTC
TRBV2,-,-,TRBJ1-3,CASQEARVSGNTIYF,TGTGCCAGCCAAGAAGCCAGGGTATCTGGAAACACCATATATTTT
TRBV19,-,-,TRBJ2-7,CASSISRVYEQYF,TGTGCCAGTAGTATTTCCAGGGTCTACGAGCAGTACTTC
TRBV3-1/TRBV3-2,-,-,TRBJ2-5,CASSRRKETQYF,TGTGCCAGCAGCCGCAGGAAAGAGACCCAGTACTTC
TRBV30,-,-,TRBJ2-1,CAWARGGSSSNEQFF,TGTGCCTGGGCCCGGGGTGGGAGTAGTAGCAATGAGCAGTTCTTC
TRBV5-5,-,-,TRBJ2-7,CASSFTYEQYF,TGTGCCAGCAGCTTTACCTACGAGCAGTACTTC
TRBV9,-,-,TRBJ1-5,CASSVGEGGQPQHF,TGTGCCAGCAGCGTAGGTGAGGGAGGCCAGCCCCAGCATTTT
TRBV30,TRBD1,-,TRBJ1-4,CAWSVPPWAGGPTATNEKLFF,TGTGCCTGGAGTGTACCCCCTTGGGCAGGGGGCCCCACCGCAACTAATGAAAAACTGTTTTTT
TRBV15,TRBD1,-,TRBJ2-2,CATKQGQGEGDTGELFF,TGTGCCACCAAACAGGGACAGGGGGAGGGGGACACCGGGGAGCTGTTTTTT
TRBV5-1,TRBD1,-,TRBJ1-2,CASSPGQDRRGYGYTF,TGCGCCAGCAGCCCGGGACAGGACCGGCGGGGGTATGGCTACACCTTC
TRBV7-2,-,-,TRBJ2-7,CASSPTGSVYEQYF,TGTGCCAGCAGCCCTACAGGGTCCGTCTACGAGCAGTACTTC
TRBV30,-,-,TRBJ1-5,CAWSARGNQPQHF,TGTGCCTGGAGTGCCAGGGGCAATCAGCCCCAGCATTTT
TRBV28,TRBD1,-,TRBJ1-2,CASSSPPGTGASYTF,TGTGCCAGCTCTTCCCCCCCCGGGACAGGGGCTAGCTACACCTTC
TRBV5-8,-,-,TRBJ1-2,CASSHGSQGRMYGYTF,TGTGCCAGCAGTCACGGTTCGCAGGGGCGGATGTATGGCTACACCTTC
TRBV25-1,TRBD1,-,TRBJ2-3,CASSEYGTGRATDTQYF,TGTGCCAGCAGTGAATATGGGACAGGGAGGGCCACAGATACGCAGTATTTT
TRBV7-9,TRBD1,once,TRBJ1-2,CASSLGLYGSDRAERGYTF,TGTGCCAGCAGCTTAGGTTTATATGGGTCCGACAGGGCTGAGCGGGGCTACACCTTC
TRBV18,-,few,TRBJ2-3,CASSPPRYPGGTDTQYF,TGTGCCAGCTCACCACCGAGATATCCGGGGGGCACAGATACGCAGTATTTT
TRBV6-5,-,once,TRBJ1-6,CASSYSLGPYNSPLHF,TGTGCCAGCAGTTACTCTTTGGGGCCCTATAATTCACCCCTCCACTTT
TRBV28,TRBD1,-,TRBJ2-1,CASNVRDRVNEQFF,TGTGCCAGCAACGTCCGGGACAGGGTCAATGAGCAGTTCTTC
TRBV2,TRBD1,-,TRBJ2-4,CASSERQGLAKNIQYF,TGTGCCAGCAGTGAAAGACAGGGCCTAGCCAAAAACATTCAGTACTTC
TRBV25-1,-,-,TRBJ1-1,CASSEYGGAGGNTEAFF,TGTGCCAGCAGTGAATATGGGGGGGCAGGCGGGAACACTGAAGCTTTCTTT
TRBV12-3/TRBV12-4,TRBD1,-,TRBJ1-6,CASTGQATTPLHF,TGTGCCAGCACAGGACAGGCCACCACACCCCTCCACTTT
TRBV28,TRBD1,-,TRBJ1-1,CASSLSAGGTEAFF,TGTGCCAGCAGTTTATCCGCAGGGGGCACTGAAGCTTTCTTT
TRBV11-2,-,-,TRBJ2-7,CASRELGGRSYEQYF,TGTGCCAGCAGAGAGCTCGGGGGGCGCTCCTACGAGCAGTACTTC
TRBV9,-,-,TRBJ1-6,CASSAGGNSPLHF,TGTGCCAGCAGCGCCGGGGGTAATTCACCCCTCCACTTT
TRBV6-2/TRBV6-3,-,-,TRBJ1-2,CASSYSRVQGTGGGSGYTF,TGTGCCAGCAGTTACTCGAGAGTCCAAGGAACTGGGGGGGGGAGCGGCTACACCTTC
TRBV12-5,-,once,TRBJ1-2,CASGLVFAGWYGYTF,TGTGCTAGTGGTTTGGTTTTTGCAGGGTGGTATGGCTACACCTTC
TRBV10-2,TRBD2,-,TRBJ2-3,CASRATRGGEDTQYF,TGCGCCAGCAGGGCAACACGGGGGGGTGAAGATACGCAGTATTTT
TRBV6-5,TRBD2,-,TRBJ2-7,CASRASGRITYEQYF,TGTGCCAGCAGAGCAAGCGGGAGAATTACCTACGAGCAGTACTTC
TRBV28,-,-,TRBJ2-7,CASSPLVGFSYEQYF,TGTGCCAGCAGTCCGCTGGTTGGCTTCTCCTACGAGCAGTACTTC
TRBV27,-,once,TRBJ2-3,CASSPSSGVLAYTQYF,TGTGCCAGCAGCCCCAGTAGCGGCGTCTTGGCTTACACGCAGTATTTT
TRBV5-8,TRBD1,-,TRBJ1-1,CASSWGQVVTEAFF,TGTGCCAGCAGCTGGGGACAGGTAGTAACTGAAGCTTTCTTT
TRBV18,-,-,TRBJ1-2,CASSRDNNYGYTF,TGTGCCAGCTCACGGGACAATAACTATGGCTACACCTTC
TRBV28,-,-,TRBJ1-6,CASSLEGRNFNSPLHF,TGTGCCAGCAGTTTAGAGGGCAGGAATTTCAATTCACCCCTCCACTTT
TRBV6-5,TRBD1,-,TRBJ1-2,CASSYSTGKNGYTF,TGTGCCAGCAGTTACTCGACAGGGAAAAATGGCTACACCTTC
TRBV6-5,TRBD1,-,TRBJ1-2,CASSYSGQGGYGYTF,TGTGCCAGCAGTTACTCCGGACAGGGCGGCTATGGCTACACCTTC
TRBV19,-,-,TRBJ2-1,CASIPRGYNEQFF,TGTGCCAGTATTCCCCGGGGCTACAATGAGCAGTTCTTC